Included here is one T cell receptor beta chain sequence, with context. Method: immunoSEQ multiplex PCR; TCRdb's copy keeps in-frame clones and lacks some. The sample lists over 6,500 clones, about 48% occurring once. This specimen belongs to a study of neoadjuvant anti-PD-1 for oral cavity cancer. The length of the CDR3 is 16 residues. The ends lost 1 base at V and 2 bases at J; junction bases unmatched: 7. Germline V gene data show CDR1 as SGHTA and CDR2 as FQGNSA. This clonotype originated in a person aged 40-85 years with oral cavity squamous cell carcinoma. The chain joins TRBV7-2 to TRBJ2-7; 8 bases match TRBD2. Sequences were derived from tumor tissue, sampled before nivolumab (anti-PD-1) treatment. CDR3 bases: TGTGCCAGCAGCTTAGGTCGGGGGGGCAGAACCTACGAGCAGTACTTC. It codes for CASSLGRGGRTYEQYF.